Sequencing of this TCR beta chain was carried out in a study of blood T cell repertoires in COVID-19. Study in general: Donors in the United States, Italy and Spain gave samples during acute or convalescent COVID-19.

Profiling relied on immunoSEQ multiplex PCR, and the TCRdb table lists in-frame clones only, not all of them. This sample has over 150,000 clones; about nine tenths occur once, and the top ten carry more than 2%. This CDR3 region has 14 residues. Trimming stripped 2 bases from V and 4 bases from J, with 9 bases between. The germline V gene has CDR1 ENHRY and CDR2 SYGVKD. Those enrolled, adults aged roughly 18 to 95 years, came from around 24 US areas. Allocation to cohorts depended on clinical history reported by the participants. What the recovered Cohort 3 donors had was two negative PCRs, clearance, or symptom resolution.

This receptor was obtained from a woman aged 25 to 39 who had recovered from COVID-19. The chain joins TRBV10-3 to TRBJ1-5; possible D gene TRBD1, 5 bases. What was sequenced was PBMCs or T cells enriched from blood (not recorded which). The CDR3 is CAISEATANQPQHF. CDR3 sequence (DNA): TGTGCCATCAGTGAGGCGACAGCTAATCAGCCCCAGCATTTT.